This TCR beta chain was observed in a study of T cell changes during pregnancy in multiple sclerosis. Libraries were prepared by immunoSEQ multiplex PCR; TCRdb keeps only in-frame clonotypes and omits some of them. The table records 80,000 or so clones, around 94% of them present only once. This CDR3 region has 15 residues. The junction had 9 bases not matched to a gene; V was cut back by 8 bases and J by 4 bases. CDR1 and CDR2 (germline): WNHNN, SYGVQD (reference sequence). The sequencing here drew on peripheral blood, taken in the second trimester of pregnancy. The J gene is TRBJ2-5, the V gene TRBV10-1, with TRBD2 identical over 11 bases. The sequence derives from a female donor in good health, enrolled as a control in a pregnancy study. The CDR3 nucleotides are TGCGCCAGCCCGTATAGCGGGAGGGCCTTAGAGACCCAGTACTTC. This sequence encodes CASPYSGRALETQYF.